This T cell receptor beta chain comes out of a study of OX40 agonist ivuxolimab in advanced cancers. Study-level background: Patients were given ivuxolimab, an antibody that agonizes OX40 (CD134).

TCRdb's table, derived via immunoSEQ multiplex PCR, lists solely in-frame clones and lacks some. Found here are tens of thousands of clones, roughly 86% of them singletons; the top ten hold roughly 58%. The V end was cut by 3 bases, the J end by 5 bases, with 8 bases between. Germline V gene data show CDR1 as LNHNV and CDR2 as YYDKDF (reference sequence). The CDR3 runs to 13 residues. This TCR was sampled from an adult with an advanced solid tumor such as melanoma, head and neck, liver or kidney cancer. Sequencing was performed on CD4+ or CD8+ T cells sorted from blood, taken in a trial of the OX40 agonist ivuxolimab. The chain uses TRBV15 and TRBJ2-1, with no clear D. The DNA for the CDR3 is TGTGCCACCAGCAGGGATGGGGACAATGAGCAGTTCTTC. This sequence encodes CATSRDGDNEQFF.